The present TCR beta chain was sequenced within a study of cytomegalovirus exposure and HLA in healthy donors. The CDR3 is 14 residues long. Germline CDR1 SNHLY, CDR2 FYNNEI. Between the trimmed V and J ends, which lost 2 bases and 4 bases, there was a span of 11 bases. Primers for the PCR totalled 60 Vbeta and 13 Jbeta. TCRdb's copy holds only in-frame clones and misses some; the assay was immunoSEQ multiplex PCR. The table lists over 100,000 clones, 65% to 80% of them singletons. The chain joins TRBV2 to TRBJ2-5; D might be TRBD1 (5 bases). Source material: PBMCs. The TCR was taken from a male donor in good health and CMV-seropositive. CDR3 protein: CASSEPAGIETQYF. CDR3 nucleotides: TGTGCCAGCAGTGAACCGGCAGGGATAGAGACCCAGTACTTC.